This TCR beta chain was found in a study of T cell responses to AZD1222 COVID-19 vaccine. Study findings and constraints: Nearly half of spike-specific TCRs reportedly target unmutated variant regions. Only six individuals given AZD1222 were seropositive at baseline. Repertoires were obtained solely post-peak T cell response. Breadth and depth of Spike-specific TCRs rose after two AZD1222 doses.

Trimming pared 1 base from V and 8 bases from J, leaving 14 bases between. Germline lookup yields CDR1 SEHNR and CDR2 FQNEAQ (reference sequence). CDR3 length: 14 amino acids. This clone was detected only a few times. Antigen: not known. The repertoire was sequenced with immunoSEQ multiplex PCR; TCRdb's copy has only in-frame clones and lacks some. This table has some 120,000 clones, 93% appearing once. This chain connects TRBV7-9 to TRBJ1-1; D uncertain. The specimen comprised peripheral blood, sampled on day 0 of AZD1222 vaccination. This clonotype was sampled from an adult in good health. Here the CDR3 DNA reads TGTGCCAGCAGCTTAGATAGTGCTGTGGCAGAAGCTTTCTTT. Translation: CASSLDSAVAEAFF.